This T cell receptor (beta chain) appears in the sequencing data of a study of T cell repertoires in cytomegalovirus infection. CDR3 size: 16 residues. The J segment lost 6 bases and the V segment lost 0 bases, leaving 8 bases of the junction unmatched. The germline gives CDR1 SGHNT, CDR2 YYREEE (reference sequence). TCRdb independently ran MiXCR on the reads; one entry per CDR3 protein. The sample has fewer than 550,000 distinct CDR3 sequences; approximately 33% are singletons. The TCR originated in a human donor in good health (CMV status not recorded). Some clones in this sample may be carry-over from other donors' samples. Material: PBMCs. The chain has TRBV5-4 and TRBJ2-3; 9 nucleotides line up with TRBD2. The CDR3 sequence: CASSLGNAGGPDTQYF. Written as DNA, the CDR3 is TGTGCCAGCAGCTTGGGTAACGCGGGGGGGCCGGATACGCAGTATTTT. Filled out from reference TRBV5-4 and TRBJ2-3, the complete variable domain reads ETGVTQSPTHLIKTRGQQVTLRCSSQSGHNTVSWYQQALGQGPQFIFQYYREEENGRGNFPPRFSGLQFPNYSSELNVNALELDDSALYLCASSLGNAGGPDTQYFGPGTRLTVL.